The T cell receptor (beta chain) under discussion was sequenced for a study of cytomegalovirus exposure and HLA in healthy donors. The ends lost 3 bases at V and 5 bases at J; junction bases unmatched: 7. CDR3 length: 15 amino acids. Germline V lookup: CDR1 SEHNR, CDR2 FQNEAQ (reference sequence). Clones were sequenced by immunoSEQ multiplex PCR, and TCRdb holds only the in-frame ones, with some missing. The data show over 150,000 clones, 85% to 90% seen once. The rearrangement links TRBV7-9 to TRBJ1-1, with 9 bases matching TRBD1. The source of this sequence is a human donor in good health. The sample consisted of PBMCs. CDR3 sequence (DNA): TGTGCCAGCAGCTTGGGGACAGGGAGTAGGACTGAAGCTTTCTTT. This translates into CASSLGTGSRTEAFF.